This T cell receptor (beta chain) is drawn from a study of T cells after yellow fever vaccination. Study-wide findings and caveats: The study found a weaker secondary response that peaked faster, day 5 versus 15. Bulk-population clonotypes that are abundant could appear as contaminants in FACS-sorted repertoires. Most primary-vaccination clones reappeared after the booster (just under 98% CD4, 75% to 90% CD8).

The CDR3 has 13 residues. With 2 bases removed from V and 0 bases from J, the gap between germline ends came to 4 bases. The germline CDR1 and CDR2 sequences are MNHEY and SVGEGT. About this clonotype itself: What it binds is unknown.

A process of 5'RACE template switching, which added a universal primer site and UMIs, was used to make TCR cDNA. TCRdb redid the calling of the 5' RACE reads with MiXCR, one entry per CDR3 protein. The sample holds some 97,000 distinct CDR3 sequences, 5.8% seen once. This sequence was found in a man younger than 30 who received the YFV17D yellow fever vaccine. The sequencing used CD8+ T cells sorted from PBMCs, collected 10 days after the yellow fever booster vaccination. The chain links TRBV6-2 or TRBV6-3 to TRBJ2-5, with D uncertain. The chain's CDR3 is CASSYGHQETQYF. CDR3 bases: TGTGCCAGCAGTTACGGACACCAAGAGACCCAGTACTTC.